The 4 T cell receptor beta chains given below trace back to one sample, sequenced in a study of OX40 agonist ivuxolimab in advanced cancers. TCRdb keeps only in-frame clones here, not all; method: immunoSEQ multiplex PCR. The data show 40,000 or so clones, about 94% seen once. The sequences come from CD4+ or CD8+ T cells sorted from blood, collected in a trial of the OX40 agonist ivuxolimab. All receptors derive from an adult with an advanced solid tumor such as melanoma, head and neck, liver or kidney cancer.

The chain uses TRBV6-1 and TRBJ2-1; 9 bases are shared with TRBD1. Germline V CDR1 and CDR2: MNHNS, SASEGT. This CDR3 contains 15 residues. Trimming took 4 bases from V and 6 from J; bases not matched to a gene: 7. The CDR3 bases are TGTGCCAGCAGTGGACAGGGGGTGCTACCCAATGAGCAGTTCTTC. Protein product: CASSGQGVLPNEQFF.

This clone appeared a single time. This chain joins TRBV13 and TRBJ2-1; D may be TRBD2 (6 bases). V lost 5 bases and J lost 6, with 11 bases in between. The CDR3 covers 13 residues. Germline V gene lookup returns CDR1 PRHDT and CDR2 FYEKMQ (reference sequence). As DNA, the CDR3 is TGTGCCAGCAGCCCGGGACTCTCCAATGAGCAGTTCTTC. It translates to CASSPGLSNEQFF.

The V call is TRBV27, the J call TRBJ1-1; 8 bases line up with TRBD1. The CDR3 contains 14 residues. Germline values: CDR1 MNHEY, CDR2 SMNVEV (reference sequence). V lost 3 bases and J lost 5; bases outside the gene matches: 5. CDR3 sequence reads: CASSFGTGRTEAFF. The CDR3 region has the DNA TGTGCCAGCAGTTTTGGGACAGGTAGGACTGAAGCTTTCTTT.

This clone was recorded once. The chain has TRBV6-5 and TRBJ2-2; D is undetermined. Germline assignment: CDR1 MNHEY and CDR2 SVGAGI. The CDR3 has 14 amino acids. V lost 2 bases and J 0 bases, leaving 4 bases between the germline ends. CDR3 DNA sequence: TGTGCCAGCAGTTACAGTTCGAACACCGGGGAGCTGTTTTTT. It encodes CASSYSSNTGELFF.